This record concerns one TCR beta chain sequence. Its specificity is unknown. This entry belongs to a study of OX40 agonist ivuxolimab in advanced cancers. General observations from the study: Partial responders receiving 0.1-3.0 mg/kg showed among the lowest clonal expansion.

CDR3 length equals 15 residues. V shed 1 base and J 1 base; nucleotides not matched to a gene: 3. Germline CDR1 reads LGHNA; CDR2 reads YSLEER. Measured with immunoSEQ multiplex PCR; TCRdb has only the in-frame clones, and not every one. The sample has approximately 39,000 clones, around 90% seen once. The sequence came from an adult with an advanced solid tumor such as melanoma, head and neck, liver or kidney cancer. This sample comprised CD4+ or CD8+ T cells sorted from blood, obtained in a trial of the OX40 agonist ivuxolimab. V and J are TRBV4-3 and TRBJ2-5; 7 bases align to TRBD2. Here the CDR3 DNA reads TGCGCCAGCAGCCAAGCGTGGGGGGGCCAAGAGACCCAGTACTTC. Its protein product is CASSQAWGGQETQYF.